These 21 T cell receptor beta chains share one sample of origin, sequenced in a study of T cell responses to AZD1222 COVID-19 vaccine. The table came from immunoSEQ multiplex PCR; TCRdb's copy has only in-frame clones and leaves some out. The data show about 150,000 clones, approximately 89% seen once. The input for sequencing was peripheral blood, taken 28 days after the second AZD1222 dose. These receptors all stem from an adult who received the AZD1222 COVID-19 vaccine.

On this clone: The junction shows a germline mismatch at one end, possibly a read error. This rearrangement joins TRBV6-5 to TRBJ1-2; 8 nucleotides match TRBD1. Per germline, CDR1 MNHEY and CDR2 SVGAGI. The CDR3 sequence is 13 residues long. CDR3 region: CASSPRGPYAYTF. DNA of the CDR3: TGTGCCAGCAGCCCCAGGGGGCCATATGCCTACACCTTC.

This rearrangement joins TRBV15 to TRBJ2-1; 8 bases match TRBD2. Trimming took 0 bases from V and 2 from J; bases not matched to a gene: 9. The germline gives CDR1 LNHNV, CDR2 YYDKDF (reference sequence). The CDR3 consists of 18 residues. The CDR3 coding sequence is TGTGCCACCAGCAGAGAATCATGGAGCGGGGGCCCCTACAATGAGCAGTTCTTC. This codes for CATSRESWSGGPYNEQFF.

This clone has a single count. J is TRBJ1-4 and V is TRBV11-2, with D possibly TRBD1 on 6 matching bases. The germline gives CDR1 SGHAT, CDR2 FQNNGV. The CDR3 is made up of 14 amino acids. Deletions cut 7 bases from V and 7 bases from J, with 16 bases between. The chain's CDR3 is CASKGTRGGEKLFF. In DNA, the CDR3 is TGTGCCAGCAAGGGGACCAGGGGAGGTGAAAAACTGTTTTTT.

V gene TRBV7-8 combines with J gene TRBJ2-2; TRBD1 matches 7 bases. The CDR3 totals 15 residues. Germline lookup yields CDR1 SGHVS and CDR2 FQNEAQ. V gave up 1 base and J gave up 4 bases; unmatched junction bases: 3. Here the CDR3 DNA reads TGTGCCAGCAGCTTAGAGACAGGGTTCACCGGGGAGCTGTTTTTT. Protein: CASSLETGFTGELFF.

This clone has only one observation. The CDR3 loop is CASSFSSYEQYF. For the CDR3, the DNA is TGTGCCAGCAGCTTTAGCTCCTACGAGCAGTACTTC. J is TRBJ2-7 and V is TRBV7-9; unclear D gene. The germline V gene encodes CDR1 SEHNR and CDR2 FQNEAQ (reference sequence). There are 12 residues in the CDR3. V lost 3 bases and J lost 0, with 3 bases in between.

This chain uses TRBV11-2 with TRBJ1-6; D unresolved. V gave up 1 base and J gave up 9 bases, with 16 bases separating them. CDR1 SGHAT and CDR2 FQNNGV come from the germline V gene. The length of the CDR3 is 16 residues. For the CDR3, the DNA is TGTGCCAGCAGCTTAGGGACCGAAACCGGGGTTTCACCCCTCCACTTT. Protein: CASSLGTETGVSPLHF.

CDR3 sequence reads: CASSLETSNPETQYF. CDR3 nucleotides: TGTGCCAGCAGCTTGGAGACTAGCAACCCCGAGACCCAGTACTTC. J is TRBJ2-5 and V is TRBV7-8; 7 bases are a match to TRBD2. Germline CDR1 SGHVS, CDR2 FQNEAQ. This CDR3 region has 15 residues. J was trimmed by 5 bases and V by 3 bases; bases with no gene match: 9. Together with reference TRBV7-8 and TRBJ2-5, the CDR3 gives the full variable domain: GAGVSQSPRYKVAKRGQDVALRCDPISGHVSLFWYQQALGQGPEFLTYFQNEAQLDKSGLPSDRFFAERPEGSVSTLKIQRTQQEDSAVYLCASSLETSNPETQYFGPGTRLLVL.

This clone was counted between two and nine times. This chain links TRBV9 with TRBJ2-3; unclear D gene. CDR3 length equals 13 residues. Trimming took off 0 bases at V and 4 bases at J, with 6 bases between the two ends. The germline CDR1 and CDR2 sequences are SGDLS and YYNGEE. The CDR3 region is CASSVERADTQYF. In DNA form, the CDR3 reads TGTGCCAGCAGCGTAGAACGTGCAGATACGCAGTATTTT.

The V call is TRBV12-5, the J call TRBJ2-5; D is unclear. CDR3 length equals 16 residues. Germline-derived CDR1 and CDR2 are LGHNT and FRNRAP. Trimming removed 0 bases at V and 5 bases at J, with 16 bases between. The CDR3 loop reads CASGLVLGQADETQYF. The DNA of the CDR3 is TGTGCTAGTGGTTTGGTACTGGGTCAGGCGGATGAGACCCAGTACTTC.

This sequence joins TRBV4-2 and TRBJ2-1, with TRBD2 identical over 8 bases. Losses at the gene ends were 4 bases for V and 7 bases for J; bases not matched to a gene: 9. The CDR3 covers 15 residues. Looked up from germline, CDR1 is LGHNA and CDR2 is YNFKEQ. CDR3 sequence: CASSRNSGIGNEQFF. In DNA form, the CDR3 reads TGTGCCAGCAGCCGAAATAGCGGGATTGGGAATGAGCAGTTCTTC.

This chain connects TRBV7-3 to TRBJ1-1, with D unclear. Germline assignment: CDR1 SGHTA and CDR2 FQGTGA. The V gene lost 1 base and the J gene lost 6 bases, with 12 bases spanning the gap. The CDR3 is 14 amino acids. The CDR3 bases are TGTGCCAGCAGCTTAATGGCGGGTCACCCTGAAGCTTTCTTT. Its translation is CASSLMAGHPEAFF.

This clone was seen only once. V usage is TRBV12-5 and J usage is TRBJ1-2; D is unresolved. Germline lookup yields CDR1 LGHNT and CDR2 FRNRAP. V was clipped by 6 bases and J by 8 bases, with 22 bases between them. The CDR3 has 15 residues. The CDR3 DNA reads TGTGCTAGTGGACTACGAGGCGGCACCGGTCGGGGCTACACCTTC. It translates to CASGLRGGTGRGYTF.

The J gene is TRBJ2-5, the V gene TRBV7-2, with D unclear. Germline CDR1 is SGHTA and CDR2 is FQGNSA. The CDR3 has 15 amino acids. The V and J ends lost 5 bases and 1 base respectively, with 14 bases between them. As DNA, the CDR3 is TGTGCCAGCAGCCCCCGAGGTCCGCTCCAAGAGACCCAGTACTTC. Translated, it gives CASSPRGPLQETQYF.

The chain is built from TRBV28 and TRBJ2-1; D is possibly TRBD2 (6 bases). The CDR3 extends over 17 amino acids. Per germline, CDR1 MDHEN and CDR2 SYDVKM. V was pared by 5 bases and J by 2 bases, with 19 bases between. Here the CDR3 DNA reads TGTGCCAGCAGTAGGGACTCGGGTCGATCTGCCTACAATGAGCAGTTCTTC. Residues: CASSRDSGRSAYNEQFF.

V is TRBV7-6 and J is TRBJ2-1; D perhaps matches TRBD1 (6 bases). The CDR3 has 15 residues. Looked up from germline, CDR1 is SGHVS and CDR2 is FNYEAQ. Trimming cost V 5 bases and J 10 bases, with 21 bases left between them. The CDR3 coding sequence is TGTGCCAGCAGCGAAGGGGTGGGGGCCCTGTGGGAGCAGTTCTTC. Translation: CASSEGVGALWEQFF.

The J gene is TRBJ2-1, the V gene TRBV19; TRBD2 matches at 8 bases. V trimming: 5 bases; J trimming: 0 bases; junction bases outside the gene matches: 6. Germline-derived CDR1 and CDR2 are LNHDA and SQIVND (reference sequence). This CDR3 is 16 amino acids long. The CDR3 coding sequence is TGTGCCAGTAGTTTCGGACTAGCAAGCTCCTACAATGAGCAGTTCTTC. It is translated as CASSFGLASSYNEQFF.

The chain couples TRBV28 to TRBJ2-7, with 9 bases that match TRBD2. The CDR3 sequence is 15 residues long. Germline V lookup: CDR1 MDHEN, CDR2 SYDVKM. V lost 2 bases, J lost 4 bases, and 6 bases stayed unmatched. In nucleotides, the CDR3 is TGTGCCAGCAGTTTAGCATCGGCGGGAGGGTACGAGCAGTACTTC. It translates to CASSLASAGGYEQYF.

The chain employs TRBV19 and TRBJ1-6, with a possible D match to TRBD1 (6 bases). With 0 bases removed from V and 9 bases from J, the gap between germline ends came to 9 bases. The germline V gene encodes CDR1 LNHDA and CDR2 SQIVND (reference sequence). The CDR3 covers 14 residues. The chain's CDR3 is CASSIEGHSSPLHF. The CDR3 coding sequence is TGTGCCAGTAGTATAGAGGGACACAGTTCACCCCTCCACTTT. Drawing the rest from reference TRBV19 and TRBJ1-6, the complete variable domain is DGGITQSPKYLFRKEGQNVTLSCEQNLNHDAMYWYRQDPGQGLRLIYYSQIVNDFQKGDIAEGYSVSREKKESFPLTVTSAQKNPTAFYLCASSIEGHSSPLHFGNGTRLTVT.

The gene calls are TRBV28 and TRBJ2-1; no definite D call. The CDR3 covers 11 residues. V gave up 5 bases and J gave up 8 bases, with 7 bases separating them. Per the germline V gene, CDR1 is MDHEN and CDR2 is SYDVKM. The CDR3 DNA is TGTGCCAGCAGTCCCCGCTATGAGCAGTTCTTC. Its protein product is CASSPRYEQFF.

This chain joins TRBV13 and TRBJ1-2; 7 bases line up with TRBD1. V was pared by 0 bases and J by 5 bases, with 3 bases of the junction left unmatched. This CDR3 comprises 14 residues. Per the germline V gene, CDR1 is PRHDT and CDR2 is FYEKMQ (reference sequence). The DNA of the CDR3 is TGTGCCAGCAGCTTAGGGGGACAGCCTTATGGCTACACCTTC. It encodes CASSLGGQPYGYTF. The complete variable domain, with remaining parts taken from reference TRBV13 and TRBJ1-2, reads AAGVIQSPRHLIKEKRETATLKCYPIPRHDTVYWYQQGPGQDPQFLISFYEKMQSDKGSIPDRFSAQQFSDYHSELNMSSLELGDSALYFCASSLGGQPYGYTFGSGTRLTVV.

The V gene is TRBV7-8, the J gene TRBJ2-7; 11 bases match TRBD2. The CDR3 sequence is 16 residues long. Germline CDR1 is SGHVS and CDR2 is FQNEAQ. J gave up 1 base and V 4 bases, and 6 bases lay outside the gene matches. This CDR3 is CASSSSSGGLSYEQYF. The CDR3 DNA reads as TGTGCCAGCAGCTCCTCTAGCGGGGGGCTTTCCTACGAGCAGTACTTC. Full variable domain (missing parts from reference TRBV7-8 and TRBJ2-7): GAGVSQSPRYKVAKRGQDVALRCDPISGHVSLFWYQQALGQGPEFLTYFQNEAQLDKSGLPSDRFFAERPEGSVSTLKIQRTQQEDSAVYLCASSSSSGGLSYEQYFGPGTRLTVT.